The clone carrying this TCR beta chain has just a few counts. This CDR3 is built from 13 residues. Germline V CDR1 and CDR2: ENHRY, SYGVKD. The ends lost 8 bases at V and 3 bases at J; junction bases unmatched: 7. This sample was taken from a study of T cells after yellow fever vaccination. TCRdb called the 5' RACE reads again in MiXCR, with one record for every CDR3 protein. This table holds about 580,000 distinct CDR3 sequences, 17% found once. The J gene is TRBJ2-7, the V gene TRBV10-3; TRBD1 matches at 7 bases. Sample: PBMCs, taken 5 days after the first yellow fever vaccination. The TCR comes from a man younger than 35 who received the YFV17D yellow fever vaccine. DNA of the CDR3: TGTGCCATCGCCAGGGGACAGCTCTACGAGCAGTACGTC. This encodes CAIARGQLYEQYV.